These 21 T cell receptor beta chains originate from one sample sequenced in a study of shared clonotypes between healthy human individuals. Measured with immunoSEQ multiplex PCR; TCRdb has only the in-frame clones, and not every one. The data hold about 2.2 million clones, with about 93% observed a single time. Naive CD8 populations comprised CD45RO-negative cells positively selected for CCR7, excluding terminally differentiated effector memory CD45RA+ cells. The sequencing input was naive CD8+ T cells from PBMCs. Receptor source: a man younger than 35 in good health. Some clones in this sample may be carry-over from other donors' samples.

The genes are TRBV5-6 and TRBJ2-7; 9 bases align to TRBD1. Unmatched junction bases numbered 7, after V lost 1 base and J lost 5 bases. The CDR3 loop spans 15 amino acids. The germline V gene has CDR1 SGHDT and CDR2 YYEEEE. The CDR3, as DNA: TGTGCCAGCAGCTTGCTATGGACAGGGGACCACGAGCAGTACTTC. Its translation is CASSLLWTGDHEQYF. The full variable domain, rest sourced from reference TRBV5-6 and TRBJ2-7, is DAGVTQSPTHLIKTRGQQVTLRCSPKSGHDTVSWYQQALGQGPQFIFQYYEEEERQRGNFPDRFSGHQFPNYSSELNVNALLLGDSALYLCASSLLWTGDHEQYFGPGTRLTVT.

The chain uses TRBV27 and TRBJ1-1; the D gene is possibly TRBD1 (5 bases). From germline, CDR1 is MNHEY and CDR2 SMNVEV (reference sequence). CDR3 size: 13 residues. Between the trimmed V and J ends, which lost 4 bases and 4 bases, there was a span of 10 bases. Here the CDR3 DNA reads TGTGCCAGCAGTTCCAGGGTTTTCACTGAAGCTTTCTTT. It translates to CASSSRVFTEAFF.

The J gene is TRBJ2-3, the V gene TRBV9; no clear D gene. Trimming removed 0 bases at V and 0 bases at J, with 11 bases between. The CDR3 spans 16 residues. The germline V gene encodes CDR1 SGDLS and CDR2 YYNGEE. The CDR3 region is CASSVVETASTDTQYF. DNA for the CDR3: TGTGCCAGCAGCGTAGTGGAGACTGCTAGCACAGATACGCAGTATTTT.

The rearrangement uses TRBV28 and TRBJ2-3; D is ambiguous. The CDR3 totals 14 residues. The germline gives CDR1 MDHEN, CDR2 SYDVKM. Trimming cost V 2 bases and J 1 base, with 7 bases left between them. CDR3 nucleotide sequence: TGTGCCAGCAGTTTACGGCGAGGCACAGATACGCAGTATTTT. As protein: CASSLRRGTDTQYF.

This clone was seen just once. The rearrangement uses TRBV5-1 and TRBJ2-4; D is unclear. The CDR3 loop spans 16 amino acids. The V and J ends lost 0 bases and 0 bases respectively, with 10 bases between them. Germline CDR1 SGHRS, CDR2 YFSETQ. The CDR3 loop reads CASSLDTFLAKNIQYF. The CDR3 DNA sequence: TGCGCCAGCAGCTTGGACACATTTCTAGCCAAAAACATTCAGTACTTC. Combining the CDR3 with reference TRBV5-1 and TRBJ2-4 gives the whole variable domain KAGVTQTPRYLIKTRGQQVTLSCSPISGHRSVSWYQQTPGQGLQFLFEYFSETQRNKGNFPGRFSGRQFSNSRSEMNVSTLELGDSALYLCASSLDTFLAKNIQYFGAGTRLSVL.

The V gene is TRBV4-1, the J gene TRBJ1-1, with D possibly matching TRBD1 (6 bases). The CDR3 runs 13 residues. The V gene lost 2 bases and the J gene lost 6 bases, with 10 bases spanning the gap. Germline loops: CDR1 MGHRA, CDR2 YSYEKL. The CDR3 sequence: CASSQSPGAEAFF. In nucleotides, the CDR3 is TGCGCCAGCAGCCAAAGTCCAGGGGCTGAAGCTTTCTTT.

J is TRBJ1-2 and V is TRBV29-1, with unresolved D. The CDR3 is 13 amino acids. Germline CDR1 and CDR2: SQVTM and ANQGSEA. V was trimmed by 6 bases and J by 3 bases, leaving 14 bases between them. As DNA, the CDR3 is TGCAGCGTCGGGCCCCAATACGACTATGGCTACACCTTC. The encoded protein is CSVGPQYDYGYTF.

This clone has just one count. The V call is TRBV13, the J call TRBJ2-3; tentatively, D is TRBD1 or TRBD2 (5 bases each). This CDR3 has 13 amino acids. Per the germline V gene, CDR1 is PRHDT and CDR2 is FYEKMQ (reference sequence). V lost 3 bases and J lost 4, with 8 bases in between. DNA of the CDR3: TGTGCCAGCAGCTTGTGGGGGTCAGATACGCAGTATTTT. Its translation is CASSLWGSDTQYF.

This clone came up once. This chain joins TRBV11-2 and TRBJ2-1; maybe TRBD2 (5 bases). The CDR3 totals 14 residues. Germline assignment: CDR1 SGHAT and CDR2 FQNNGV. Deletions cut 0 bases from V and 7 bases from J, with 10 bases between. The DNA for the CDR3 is TGTGCCAGCAGCTTAGAACAACTAGGGAATGAGCAGTTCTTC. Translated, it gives CASSLEQLGNEQFF.

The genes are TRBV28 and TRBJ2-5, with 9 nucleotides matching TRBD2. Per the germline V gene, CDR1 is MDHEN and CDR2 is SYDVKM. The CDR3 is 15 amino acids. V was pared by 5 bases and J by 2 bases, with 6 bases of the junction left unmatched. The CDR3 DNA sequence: TGTGCCAGCAGTCCCCTGACTAGCGGACAAGAGACCCAGTACTTC. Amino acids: CASSPLTSGQETQYF.

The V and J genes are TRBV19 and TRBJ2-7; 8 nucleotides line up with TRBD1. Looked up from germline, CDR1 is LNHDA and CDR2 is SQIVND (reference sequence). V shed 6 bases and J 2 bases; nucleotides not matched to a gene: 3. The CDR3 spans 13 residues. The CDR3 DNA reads TGTGCCAGTAGCCAACAGGGGGCCTACGAGCAGTACTTC. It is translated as CASSQQGAYEQYF.

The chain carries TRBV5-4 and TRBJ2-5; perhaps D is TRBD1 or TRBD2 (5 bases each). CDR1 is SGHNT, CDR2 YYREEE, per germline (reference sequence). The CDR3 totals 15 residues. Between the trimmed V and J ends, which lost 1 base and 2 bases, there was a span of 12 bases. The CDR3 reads CASSLKGRGQETQYF. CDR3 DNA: TGTGCCAGCAGCTTGAAGGGGCGAGGGCAAGAGACCCAGTACTTC.

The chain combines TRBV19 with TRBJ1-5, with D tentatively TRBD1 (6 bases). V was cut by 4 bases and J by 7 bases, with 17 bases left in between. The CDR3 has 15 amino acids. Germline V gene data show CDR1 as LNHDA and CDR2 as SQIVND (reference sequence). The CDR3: CASSTRGLGGQPQHF. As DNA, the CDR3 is TGTGCCAGTAGTACCCGGGGCCTGGGGGGCCAGCCCCAGCATTTT.

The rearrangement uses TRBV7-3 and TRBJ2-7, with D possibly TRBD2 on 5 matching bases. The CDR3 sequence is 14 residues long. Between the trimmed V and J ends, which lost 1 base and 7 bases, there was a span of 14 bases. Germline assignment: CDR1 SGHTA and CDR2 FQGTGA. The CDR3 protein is CASSLSAGTGEQYF. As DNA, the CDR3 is TGTGCCAGCAGCTTAAGTGCAGGAACGGGGGAGCAGTACTTC. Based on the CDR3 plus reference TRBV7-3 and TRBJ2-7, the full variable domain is GAGVSQTPSNKVTEKGKYVELRCDPISGHTALYWYRQSLGQGPEFLIYFQGTGAADDSGLPNDRFFAVRPEGSVSTLKIQRTERGDSAVYLCASSLSAGTGEQYFGPGTRLTVT.

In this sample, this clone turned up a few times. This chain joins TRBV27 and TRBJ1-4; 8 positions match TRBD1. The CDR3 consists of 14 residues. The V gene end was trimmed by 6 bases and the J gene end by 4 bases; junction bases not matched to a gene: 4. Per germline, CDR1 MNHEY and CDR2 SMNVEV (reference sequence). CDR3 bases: TGTGCCAGCAGGACAGGGGTCCGTAATGAAAAACTGTTTTTT. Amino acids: CASRTGVRNEKLFF.

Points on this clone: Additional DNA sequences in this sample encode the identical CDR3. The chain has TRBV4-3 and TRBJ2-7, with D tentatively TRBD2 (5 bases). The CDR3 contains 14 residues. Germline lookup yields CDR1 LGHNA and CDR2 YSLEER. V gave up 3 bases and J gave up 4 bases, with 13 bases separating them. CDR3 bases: TGCGCCAGCAGCCAGGCCCCATCGGGATACGAGCAGTACTTC. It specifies CASSQAPSGYEQYF.

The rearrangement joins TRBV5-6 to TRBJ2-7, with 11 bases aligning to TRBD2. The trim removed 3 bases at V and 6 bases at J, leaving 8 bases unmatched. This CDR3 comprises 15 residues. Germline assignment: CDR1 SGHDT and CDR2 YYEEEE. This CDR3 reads CASSYLTSGDREQYF. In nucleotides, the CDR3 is TGTGCCAGCAGCTACCTGACTAGCGGGGACCGCGAGCAGTACTTC.

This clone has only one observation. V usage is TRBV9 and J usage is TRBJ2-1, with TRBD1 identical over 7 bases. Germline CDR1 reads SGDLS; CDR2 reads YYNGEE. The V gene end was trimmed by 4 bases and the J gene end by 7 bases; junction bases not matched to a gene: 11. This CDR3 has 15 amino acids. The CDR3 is CASSPPDRKGNEQFF. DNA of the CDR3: TGTGCCAGCAGCCCTCCGGACAGGAAGGGGAATGAGCAGTTCTTC.

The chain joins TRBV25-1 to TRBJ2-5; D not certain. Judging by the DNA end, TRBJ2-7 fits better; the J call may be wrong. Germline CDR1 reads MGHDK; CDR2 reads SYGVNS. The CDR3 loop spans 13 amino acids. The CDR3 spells CASSATLSYEQYF. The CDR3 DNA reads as TGTGCCAGCAGTGCAACTCTCTCCTACGAGCAGTACTTC.

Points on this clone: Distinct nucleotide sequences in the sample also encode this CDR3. CDR3 protein: CASSPPGGYEQYF. For the CDR3, the DNA is TGTGCCAGCAGCCCCCCGGGGGGTTACGAGCAGTACTTC. The chain couples TRBV7-9 to TRBJ2-7; 7 nucleotides match TRBD2. The CDR3 has 13 residues. Germline CDR1 is SEHNR and CDR2 is FQNEAQ (reference sequence). Trimming at V came to 5 bases and at J to 4 bases, leaving 5 bases not matched to a gene.

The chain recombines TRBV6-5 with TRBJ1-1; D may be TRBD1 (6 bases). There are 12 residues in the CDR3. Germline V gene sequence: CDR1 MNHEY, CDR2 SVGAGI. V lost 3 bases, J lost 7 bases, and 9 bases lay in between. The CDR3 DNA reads TGTGCCAGCAGTTATCAGGGGTATGAAGCTTTCTTT. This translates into CASSYQGYEAFF.